This TCR beta chain was documented in a study of early T cells in non-severe SARS-CoV-2 infection. Individual cDNA molecules received unique molecular identifiers during library preparation. TCRdb reprocessed the 5' RACE reads with MiXCR, giving one entry per CDR3 protein. The sample gives around 63,000 distinct CDR3 sequences, about 6% of which show up once; 3.4% is in the top ten. This clonotype was picked up many times. Trimming left V 0 bases short and J 0 bases short, with 14 bases between. The CDR3 consists of 18 residues. Per the germline V gene, CDR1 is SGHAT and CDR2 is FQNNGV. Sequenced here: whole blood, sampled at baseline. The clonotype comes from an adult who was a healthcare worker with PCR-confirmed SARS-CoV-2 infection or an uninfected control (not recorded which). The gene calls are TRBV11-2 and TRBJ1-4, with D tentatively TRBD1 (6 bases). In DNA form, the CDR3 reads TGTGCCAGCAGCTTAGATCACCCAGGGGAGGCAACTAATGAAAAACTGTTTTTT. The encoded protein is CASSLDHPGEATNEKLFF.